Shown below are 10 T cell receptor beta chains from a single sample sequenced in a study of beta chain features in type 1 diabetes. The authors reverse transcribed all of the isolated RNA, so sequencing captured expressed TCRB transcripts. TCRdb keeps only in-frame clones here, not all; method: immunoSEQ multiplex PCR. The table records about 220,000 clones, about a tenth of them present only once. What was sequenced was central memory CD4+ T cells from blood. Receptors originate from a man aged 18 to 30 in good health.

This clone was seen only a few times. The chain links TRBV7-9 to TRBJ2-1; tentative D call: TRBD1 (5 bases). The germline CDR1 and CDR2 sequences are SEHNR and FQNEAQ (reference sequence). Trimming removed 2 bases at V and 8 bases at J, with 16 bases between. The CDR3 totals 15 residues. CDR3 loop: CASSLRQGLSDEQFF. The CDR3, as DNA: TGTGCCAGCAGCTTAAGGCAGGGTTTATCGGATGAGCAGTTCTTC.

The genes are TRBV6-1 and TRBJ2-1; 8 bases agree with TRBD2. The CDR3 runs to 16 residues. Trimming cost V 3 bases and J 8 bases; bases outside gene matches: 12. Germline loops: CDR1 MNHNS, CDR2 SASEGT. This CDR3 reads CASSDLASGWFHEQFF. CDR3 coding DNA: TGTGCCAGCAGTGATCTGGCTAGCGGGTGGTTCCATGAGCAGTTCTTC.

The CDR3 is CASTLAGLIYNEQFF. In DNA form, the CDR3 reads TGTGCCAGCACCCTAGCGGGGCTGATCTACAATGAGCAGTTCTTC. The chain combines TRBV7-2 with TRBJ2-1; 9 nucleotides agree with TRBD2. This CDR3 is 15 amino acids long. CDR1 and CDR2 from the germline V gene are SGHTA and FQGNSA. V shed 7 bases and J 3 bases; nucleotides not matched to a gene: 7.

For this clone: The same CDR3 arises from other DNA sequences in this sample as well. The chain joins TRBV5-6 to TRBJ2-3; 8 bases are a match to TRBD1. The V gene's germline CDR1 is SGHDT and CDR2 YYEEEE. The CDR3 runs to 15 residues. The V and J ends lost 0 bases and 2 bases, in that order; junction bases with no gene match: 2. CDR3 amino acids: CASSLVGQATDTQYF. The DNA of the CDR3 is TGTGCCAGCAGCTTGGTGGGACAGGCCACAGATACGCAGTATTTT. The full variable domain, its missing parts supplied by reference TRBV5-6 and TRBJ2-3, is DAGVTQSPTHLIKTRGQQVTLRCSPKSGHDTVSWYQQALGQGPQFIFQYYEEEERQRGNFPDRFSGHQFPNYSSELNVNALLLGDSALYLCASSLVGQATDTQYFGPGTRLTVL.

This clone was found a few times. This chain connects TRBV7-3 to TRBJ2-7; D unresolved. The CDR3 covers 14 residues. Germline values: CDR1 SGHTA, CDR2 FQGTGA. The V end was cut by 11 bases, the J end by 5 bases, with 22 bases between. The CDR3 DNA follows: TGTGCCCCCTTCGCCCTACAGAATTACGACGAGCAGTACTTC. Translating it yields CAPFALQNYDEQYF.

This clone occurred a few times. V is TRBV7-9 and J is TRBJ1-4; TRBD1 might be the D (5 bases). The V gene lost 0 bases and the J gene lost 5 bases, with 16 bases spanning the gap. Germline V CDR1 and CDR2: SEHNR, FQNEAQ (reference sequence). The CDR3 loop spans 17 amino acids. The CDR3 DNA follows: TGTGCCAGCAGCTTAGCCGCAACCACGGGGGGAAATGAAAAACTGTTTTTT. Protein sequence: CASSLAATTGGNEKLFF.

The V call is TRBV7-6, the J call TRBJ2-2; TRBD1 agrees at 7 bases. The CDR3 length is 16 residues. The ends lost 1 base at V and 3 bases at J; junction bases unmatched: 5. Germline V gene data show CDR1 as SGHVS and CDR2 as FNYEAQ. Here the CDR3 reads CASSLEGAPDTGELFF. The CDR3 DNA is TGTGCCAGCAGCTTAGAGGGGGCGCCGGACACCGGGGAGCTGTTTTTT.

CDR3: CASSQDGVARAFF. CDR3 bases: TGTGCCAGCAGCCAAGATGGGGTCGCGAGGGCTTTCTTT. The V call is TRBV4-2, the J call TRBJ1-1; D remains unclear. CDR3 length: 13 residues. V was cut by 0 bases and J by 11 bases, with 13 bases left in between. CDR1 and CDR2 from the germline V gene are LGHNA and YNFKEQ.

The chain joins TRBV2 to TRBJ2-4; the match to TRBD1 covers 12 bases. V was clipped by 6 bases and J by 8 bases; unmatched bases: 5. Germline CDR1 is SNHLY and CDR2 is FYNNEI. The CDR3 length is 14 residues. The CDR3 bases are TGTGCCAGCAGCCAGGGACAGGGGGCATACATTCAGTACTTC. Protein product: CASSQGQGAYIQYF.

This clone was seen a handful of times. This chain uses TRBV10-3 with TRBJ2-3; 9 bases match TRBD2. CDR3 size: 14 residues. The trim removed 9 bases at V and 1 base at J, leaving 5 bases unmatched. The germline CDR1 and CDR2 sequences are ENHRY and SYGVKD. Here the CDR3 reads CAIGGGARTDTQYF. CDR3 sequence (DNA): TGTGCCATAGGCGGGGGGGCCCGCACAGATACGCAGTATTTT.